The rows below give T cell receptor beta chains drawn from one sample of a study of preoperative IRX-2 immunotherapy in early breast cancer. The method was immunoSEQ multiplex PCR; TCRdb's version includes in-frame clones alone and lacks a portion of them. Among some 30,000 clones listed, roughly 87% were seen once. The source was lymph node tissue, collected from a patient treated with IRX-2 immunotherapy. The receptors shown here come from a human donor with breast cancer. CDR3s include the opening cysteine and the closing phenylalanine or tryptophan. D genes are given only for firm matches. Not all rows give a size; the values are once, few, many and, for expanded clones, a class.

J gene,D gene,clone size,V gene,CDR3 protein,CDR3 DNA
TRBJ1-2,TRBD1,-,TRBV11-3,CASSLRARGDGYTF,TGTGCCAGCAGCTTAAGGGCCAGGGGGGATGGCTACACCTTC
TRBJ2-7,-,-,TRBV15,CATSRARQQEYEQYF,TGTGCCACCAGCAGAGCGAGGCAGCAGGAGTACGAGCAGTACTTC
TRBJ2-1,-,once,TRBV23-1,CASSQDGNPGDEQFF,TGCGCCAGCAGCCAAGACGGCAACCCTGGGGATGAGCAGTTCTTC
TRBJ2-5,TRBD2,-,TRBV6-8,CASSKTSGRGETQYF,TGTGCCAGCAGTAAGACTAGCGGGAGGGGCGAGACCCAGTACTTC
TRBJ1-2,-,-,TRBV5-1,CASSTLGGLYYGYTF,TGCGCCAGCAGCACCCTCGGGGGGCTTTACTATGGCTACACCTTC
TRBJ2-7,TRBD1,-,TRBV10-3,CATETGVRDTYEQYF,TGTGCCACCGAGACAGGGGTTAGGGATACCTACGAGCAGTACTTC
TRBJ1-2,-,-,TRBV29-1,CSVGPPPGYGYTF,TGCAGCGTTGGGCCCCCTCCAGGGTATGGCTACACCTTC
TRBJ2-3,-,-,TRBV25-1,CASTRGGADTQYF,TGTGCCAGCACCAGGGGAGGTGCAGATACGCAGTATTTT
TRBJ1-1,-,-,TRBV6-8,CASRLSGMNTEAFF,TGTGCCAGCCGACTGTCGGGAATGAACACTGAAGCTTTCTTT
TRBJ1-1,-,-,TRBV28,CASSLVLRNTEAFF,TGTGCCAGCAGTTTAGTCCTAAGGAACACTGAAGCTTTCTTT
TRBJ2-7,-,-,TRBV18,CASSPAPSSGISEQYF,TGTGCCAGCTCACCAGCCCCGTCGTCCGGAATCTCCGAGCAGTACTTC
TRBJ2-3,TRBD2,-,TRBV29-1,CSVPGLAGSTDTQYF,TGCAGCGTGCCGGGACTAGCGGGGTCTACAGATACGCAGTATTTT
TRBJ2-7,-,once,TRBV18,CASSPSRNYEQYF,TGTGCCAGCTCACCATCGCGGAACTACGAGCAGTACTTC
TRBJ2-2,TRBD1,-,TRBV19,CASSAGTAANTGELFF,TGTGCCAGTTCAGCCGGGACAGCGGCGAACACCGGGGAGCTGTTTTTT
TRBJ1-5,-,-,TRBV28,CASSPPGAYQPQHF,TGTGCCAGCAGTCCCCCCGGGGCCTATCAGCCCCAGCATTTT
TRBJ2-5,TRBD1,-,TRBV25-1,CASSSAGQGATETQYF,TGTGCCAGCAGCTCGGCTGGGCAGGGGGCTACTGAGACCCAGTACTTC
TRBJ2-2,TRBD1,-,TRBV5-1,CASSLDSRTGRTGELFF,TGCGCCAGCAGCTTGGATTCCCGGACAGGGCGGACCGGGGAGCTGTTTTTT
TRBJ2-2,-,-,TRBV5-1,CASNEIPGGTTGELFF,TGCGCCAGCAATGAGATACCAGGCGGTACCACCGGGGAGCTGTTTTTT
TRBJ2-7,TRBD2,-,TRBV6-8,CASSTLAGGRYEQYF,TGTGCCAGCAGCACCCTAGCGGGGGGGCGGTACGAGCAGTACTTC
TRBJ2-2,-,few,TRBV16,CASSQRLGANTGELFF,TGTGCCAGCAGCCAAAGACTAGGGGCGAACACCGGGGAGCTGTTTTTT